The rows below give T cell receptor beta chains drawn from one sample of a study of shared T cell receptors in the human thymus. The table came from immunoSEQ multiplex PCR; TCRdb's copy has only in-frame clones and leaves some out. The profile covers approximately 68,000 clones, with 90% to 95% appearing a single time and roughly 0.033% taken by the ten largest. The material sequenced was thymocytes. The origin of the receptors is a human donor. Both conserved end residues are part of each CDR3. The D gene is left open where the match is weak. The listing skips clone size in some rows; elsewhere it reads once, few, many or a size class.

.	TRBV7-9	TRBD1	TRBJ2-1	TGTGCCAGCAGCCATCCGTCGGGGACAGGGGGCTTCCACAATGAGCAGTTCTTC	CASSHPSGTGGFHNEQFF
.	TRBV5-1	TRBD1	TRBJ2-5	TGCGCCAGCAGCTTTAGGCAGGGGGCGGAATCGGAAGAGACCCAGTACTTC	CASSFRQGAESEETQYF
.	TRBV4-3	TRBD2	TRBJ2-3	TGCGCCAGCAGCCAAGGCCTAGCGGGGGGTCCCAGCACAGATACGCAGTATTTT	CASSQGLAGGPSTDTQYF
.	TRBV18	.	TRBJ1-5	TGTGCCAGCTCACCTCTCGGAGAAGCAGGCCAGCCCCAGCATTTT	CASSPLGEAGQPQHF
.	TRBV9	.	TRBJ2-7	TGTGCCAGCAGCGTAGATAGTCCTACAGGGGAGCAGTACTTC	CASSVDSPTGEQYF
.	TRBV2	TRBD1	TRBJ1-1	TGTGCCAGCAGGGACAAACGGGACAGTTTTTTTGAGGACACTGAAGCTTTCTTT	CASRDKRDSFFEDTEAFF
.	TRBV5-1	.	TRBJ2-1	TGCGCCAGCAGCTTGGGAGATTACAATGAGCAGTTCTTC	CASSLGDYNEQFF
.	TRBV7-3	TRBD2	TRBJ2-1	TGTGCCAGCAGCTCCGGGACTAGCGGGGAGGTTGGTACTCTTCATGAGCAGTTCTTC	CASSSGTSGEVGTLHEQFF
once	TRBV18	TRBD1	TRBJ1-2	TGTGCCAGCTCACCACGTGAGGACAGGGGCGTTGGCTACACCTTC	CASSPREDRGVGYTF
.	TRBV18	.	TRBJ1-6	TGTGCCAGCTTTGAGGGGTCTATACGTTATAATTCACCCCTCCACTTT	CASFEGSIRYNSPLHF
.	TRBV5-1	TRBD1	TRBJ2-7	TGCGCCAGCAGCCTAGGACAGGGATCCTACGAGCAGTACTTC	CASSLGQGSYEQYF
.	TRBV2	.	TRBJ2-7	TGTGCCAGCAGTGAACAGCTGGGGGGCTGGTACGAGCAGTACTTC	CASSEQLGGWYEQYF
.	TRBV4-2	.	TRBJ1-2	TGTGCCAGCAGCCAAGATCTACAGAGCTATGGCTACACCTTC	CASSQDLQSYGYTF
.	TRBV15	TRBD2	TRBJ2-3	TGTGCCACCAGGGAAGGGGAGGGCGGGGGGGCCATCTATACGCAGTATTTT	CATREGEGGGAIYTQYF